These T cell receptor beta chains were read from a single sample in a study of cytomegalovirus exposure and HLA in healthy donors. Sequencing used immunoSEQ multiplex PCR; TCRdb keeps in-frame clones, though not all of them. The sample includes about 60,000 clones, about 96% of them seen just once. The sequenced material came from PBMCs. The receptors stem from a man aged 18 to 29 in good health and CMV-seronegative. Each CDR3 is given with its conserved first and last residue. A D gene is named only where the DNA matches it firmly. Clone size is shown for a subset of rows, as once, few, many or a class of expanded clone.

CDR3,DNA,size,V,length,J,D
CASSLLTRANYGYTF,TGTGCCAGCAGTTTATTGACAAGAGCTAACTATGGCTACACCTTC,NA,TRBV28,15,TRBJ1-2,NA
CAWSVQEDQPQHF,TGTGCCTGGAGTGTCCAGGAAGACCAGCCCCAGCATTTT,NA,TRBV30,13,TRBJ1-5,NA
CASSLRRVNTGELFF,TGTGCCAGCAGCTTACGGCGGGTGAACACCGGGGAGCTGTTTTTT,NA,TRBV7-9,15,TRBJ2-2,NA
CASSLFPGDHTGELFF,TGTGCCAGCAGCTTATTCCCCGGGGATCACACCGGGGAGCTGTTTTTT,NA,TRBV13,16,TRBJ2-2,NA
CASSHTGQNTGELFF,TGTGCCAGCAGTCACACGGGACAAAACACCGGGGAGCTGTTTTTT,NA,TRBV6-6,15,TRBJ2-2,NA
CASSIIWRETYNEQFF,TGTGCCAGTAGTATAATATGGCGGGAGACCTACAATGAGCAGTTCTTC,NA,TRBV19,16,TRBJ2-1,TRBD2
CASSPPGSTIYF,TGTGCCAGCAGCCCACCCGGGTCGACCATATATTTT,NA,TRBV5-8,12,TRBJ1-3,NA
CASSAGTGELFF,TGTGCCAGCTCAGCCGGTACCGGGGAGCTGTTTTTT,once,TRBV18,12,TRBJ2-2,NA
CASSDRVRNQPQHF,TGTGCCAGCAGTGACAGGGTTCGCAATCAGCCCCAGCATTTT,NA,TRBV28,14,TRBJ1-5,TRBD1
CASSYRDTYEQYF,TGTGCCAGCAGTTACCGGGACACCTACGAGCAGTACTTC,NA,TRBV6-6,13,TRBJ2-7,NA
CASSELDSYGYTF,TGTGCCAGCAGTGAACTGGACAGCTATGGCTACACCTTC,NA,TRBV2,13,TRBJ1-2,NA
CASSFGAGGTTDTQYF,TGTGCCAGCAGTTTTGGAGCGGGAGGGACCACAGATACGCAGTATTTT,NA,TRBV6-5,16,TRBJ2-3,TRBD2
CASSLDRGGDEQFF,TGTGCCAGCAGCTTAGATAGGGGAGGGGATGAGCAGTTCTTC,NA,TRBV11-2,14,TRBJ2-1,TRBD2
CASTRDSSYNEQFF,TGTGCCAGTACCCGGGACAGCTCCTACAATGAGCAGTTCTTC,NA,TRBV19,14,TRBJ2-1,TRBD1
CASSVDAGIDEQFF,TGTGCCAGCAGCGTAGACGCAGGCATAGATGAGCAGTTCTTC,NA,TRBV9,14,TRBJ2-1,NA
CATSRASRLVGTGELFF,TGTGCCACCAGCAGAGCTTCCCGACTAGTCGGCACCGGGGAGCTGTTTTTT,few,TRBV15,17,TRBJ2-2,NA
CSVGTGGPLDTQYF,TGCAGCGTCGGGACAGGGGGCCCTTTGGATACGCAGTATTTT,NA,TRBV29-1,14,TRBJ2-3,TRBD1
CASSSIRGPVAKNIQYF,TGTGCCAGCAGCTCCATCAGGGGTCCTGTAGCCAAAAACATTCAGTACTTC,NA,TRBV11-2,17,TRBJ2-4,NA
CASNPRGDRVETQYF,TGTGCCAGCAATCCCCGCGGTGACAGGGTGGAGACCCAGTACTTC,once,TRBV27,15,TRBJ2-5,TRBD1
CASSLSSQAGFDEQFF,TGTGCCAGCAGCTTGTCTAGCCAGGCGGGGTTTGATGAGCAGTTCTTC,NA,TRBV11-2,16,TRBJ2-1,NA
CASSDSLRSTANEQFF,TGTGCCAGCAGTGACTCCTTGCGTTCCACCGCCAATGAGCAGTTCTTC,NA,TRBV6-4,16,TRBJ2-1,NA
CASGQWGEETQYF,TGTGCCAGCGGCCAGTGGGGAGAAGAGACCCAGTACTTC,NA,TRBV5-5,13,TRBJ2-5,NA